The clone carrying this T cell receptor (beta chain) was picked up a small number of times. Total RNA, at least 5 micrograms per sample, was extracted from PBMCs. The second PCR ran roughly 6 to 11 cycles with a sample-barcoded 5' primer and J-beta primers. Researchers report that a template-switch adaptor with 12 random nucleotides tagged each cDNA molecule. Each CDR3 protein is one row after TCRdb ran MiXCR on the 5' RACE reads. The sample shows some 1.5 million distinct CDR3 sequences, 28% of them seen only once. This entry comes from a study of blood T cells in healthy people across ages. The CDR3 totals 16 residues.

What was sequenced was blood. This clonotype originated in a young woman in good health. V and J are TRBV21-1 and TRBJ2-1. TRBV21-1 is deemed a pseudogene. CDR3 amino acids: CASSRIQLSSYNEQFF. CDR3 in DNA: TGTGCCAGCAGCCGGATCCAATTGAGCTCCTACAATGAGCAGTTCTTC.